The 18 T cell receptor beta chains listed next were all sequenced from one sample in a study of identical twins. TCRdb fed the 5' RACE reads into MiXCR, producing one record per CDR3 protein. The sample carries over 200,000 distinct CDR3 sequences, around 10% recorded once. Sequencing was performed on memory (CD45RO+) T cells sorted from blood. The receptors stem from a woman under 30 in good health.

The chain has TRBV3-1 and TRBJ1-4; D gene unclear. The CDR3 sequence is 16 residues long. Germline V gene lookup returns CDR1 LGHDT and CDR2 YNNKEL (reference sequence). With 0 bases removed from V and 0 bases from J, the gap between germline ends came to 8 bases. CDR3 nucleotide sequence: TGTGCCAGCAGCCAAGAGAGTACAGCAACTAATGAAAAACTGTTTTTT. Translated, it gives CASSQESTATNEKLFF. The full variable domain, completed using reference TRBV3-1 and TRBJ1-4, is DTAVSQTPKYLVTQMGNDKSIKCEQNLGHDTMYWYKQDSKKFLKIMFSYNNKELIINETVPNRFSPKSPDKAHLNLHINSLELGDSAVYFCASSQESTATNEKLFFGSGTQLSVL.

This chain uses TRBV2 with TRBJ2-1, with D tentatively TRBD1 (5 bases). V lost 8 bases, J lost 6 bases, and 8 bases lay in between. The CDR3 runs 11 residues. In germline, CDR1 is SNHLY, CDR2 FYNNEI. CDR3 sequence: CASDQGNEQFF. The CDR3 DNA sequence: TGTGCCAGCGACCAGGGCAATGAGCAGTTCTTC.

This clonotype was counted at least ten times. The V and J genes are TRBV7-9 and TRBJ2-3, with D tentatively TRBD1 or TRBD2 (6 bases each). CDR3 size: 15 residues. Trimming removed 8 bases from V and 4 bases from J, with 19 bases in between. The germline V gene encodes CDR1 SEHNR and CDR2 FQNEAQ (reference sequence). CDR3 nucleotides: TGTGCCAGCCTTATAGGGGGGAAAACGGCAGATACGCAGTATTTT. Translation gives CASLIGGKTADTQYF.

This clonotype was found a few times. The chain has TRBV7-2 and TRBJ2-1, with D perhaps given as TRBD1 or TRBD2 (5 bases each). The germline V gene has CDR1 SGHTA and CDR2 FQGNSA. CDR3 length equals 14 residues. The V end was cut by 5 bases, the J end by 9 bases, with 17 bases between. The CDR3 DNA reads as TGTGCCAGCAGCATTAGTAAGGGGCGGGTTGAGCAGTTCTTC. As protein: CASSISKGRVEQFF.

The table lists this clonotype with many counts. The gene calls are TRBV6-2 or TRBV6-3 and TRBJ2-5; D possibly uses TRBD1 or TRBD2 (6 bases each). The V and J ends lost 5 bases and 0 bases respectively, with 10 bases between them. CDR1 MNHEY and CDR2 SVGEGT come from the germline V gene. The CDR3 runs to 14 residues. The chain's CDR3 is CASSPGGHQETQYF. The CDR3 DNA reads TGTGCCAGCAGTCCTGGGGGGCACCAAGAGACCCAGTACTTC.

This clonotype was found many times. The chain is built from TRBV10-1 and TRBJ2-1, with D perhaps TRBD2 (6 bases). The CDR3 runs 13 residues. The ends were cut back, 5 bases at V and 9 bases at J, with 14 bases in the middle. Germline lookup yields CDR1 WNHNN and CDR2 SYGVQD (reference sequence). The CDR3 reads CASSPTSFGEQFF. The CDR3 DNA reads as TGCGCCAGCAGTCCAACTAGCTTCGGTGAGCAGTTCTTC.

The gene calls are TRBV30 and TRBJ1-3; D may be TRBD1 (5 bases). The germline V gene has CDR1 GTSNPN and CDR2 SVGIG (reference sequence). The CDR3 runs 14 residues. Trimming shortened V by 3 bases and J by 0 bases, and 9 bases separated the two germline ends. In DNA, the CDR3 is TGTGCCTGGAGGGACAAAGCCTCTGGAAACACCATATATTTT. Encoded protein: CAWRDKASGNTIYF.

The gene calls are TRBV4-3 and TRBJ2-1, with 8 bases identical to TRBD2. After removal of 3 bases from V and 8 bases from J, the junction contained 12 bases not matched to a gene. The length of the CDR3 is 16 residues. Germline V gene sequence: CDR1 LGHNA, CDR2 YSLEER. The chain's CDR3 is CASSHRHGGGGYEQFF. CDR3 DNA: TGCGCCAGCAGCCATCGACACGGGGGCGGGGGGTATGAGCAGTTCTTC.

The sample holds many counts of this clonotype. This chain uses TRBV4-2 with TRBJ1-2, with a tentative D call TRBD1 (6 bases). V was clipped by 6 bases and J by 4 bases, with 12 bases between them. Germline lookup yields CDR1 LGHNA and CDR2 YNFKEQ. The CDR3 has 13 amino acids. The CDR3 spells CASRNREPYGYTF. The CDR3 DNA reads as TGTGCCAGCAGGAACAGGGAGCCCTATGGCTACACCTTC.

This clonotype was detected ten times or more. CDR3 loop: CASSPTGSYTGELFF. CDR3 sequence (DNA): TGCGCCAGCAGCCCCACAGGGTCCTACACCGGGGAGCTGTTTTTT. The genes are TRBV5-1 and TRBJ2-2; TRBD1 is a possible D gene (6 bases). The CDR3 has 15 residues. Trimming removed 4 bases at V and 3 bases at J, with 13 bases between. Per germline, CDR1 SGHRS and CDR2 YFSETQ.

The chain employs TRBV27 and TRBJ1-6, with D perhaps matching TRBD1 (6 bases). V was clipped by 1 base and J by 7 bases, with 14 bases between them. CDR1 is MNHEY, CDR2 SMNVEV, per germline (reference sequence). This CDR3 is built from 16 residues. CDR3 amino acids: CASSLWGALLNSPLHF. CDR3 coding DNA: TGTGCCAGCAGTTTATGGGGGGCGCTTCTAAATTCACCCCTCCACTTT.

The chain is built from TRBV28 and TRBJ2-1; the D gene is possibly TRBD2 (5 bases). The length of the CDR3 is 13 residues. Between the trimmed V and J ends, which lost 5 bases and 10 bases, there was a span of 15 bases. From germline, CDR1 is MDHEN and CDR2 SYDVKM. CDR3 protein: CASSVPDSTEQFF. CDR3 DNA: TGTGCCAGCAGTGTACCGGACTCCACCGAGCAGTTCTTC.

This chain joins TRBV6-5 and TRBJ2-3; 9 bases fit TRBD2. The trim removed 2 bases at V and 4 bases at J, leaving 7 bases unmatched. The CDR3 is 16 residues long. Germline assignment: CDR1 MNHEY and CDR2 SVGAGI. The CDR3 DNA sequence: TGTGCCAGCAGTTACAGCATAGCGGGAGCGGCAGATACGCAGTATTTT. This sequence encodes CASSYSIAGAADTQYF.

This chain joins TRBV20-1 and TRBJ2-3, with TRBD2 matching 10 bases. The CDR3 has 16 amino acids. V dropped 0 bases and J dropped 4; count of bases not matched to a gene: 7. Germline V CDR1 and CDR2: DFQATT, SNEGSKA (reference sequence). The CDR3 sequence is CSARESGRAFSDTQYF. The CDR3 nucleotides are TGCAGTGCTAGAGAAAGCGGGAGGGCATTTTCAGATACGCAGTATTTT.

This clonotype was counted ten times or more. The V call is TRBV12-3 or TRBV12-4, the J call TRBJ1-1, with D maybe TRBD1 (5 bases). The ends were cut back, 6 bases at V and 8 bases at J, with 16 bases in the middle. CDR3 length equals 13 residues. CDR3 in amino acids: CASSPGTLPEAFF. The CDR3 nucleotides are TGTGCCAGCAGCCCCGGGACTCTACCAGAAGCTTTCTTT.

In its sample, this clonotype was seen a few times. The chain has TRBV6-5 and TRBJ1-5; the D is unclear. The CDR3 spans 15 residues. CDR1 MNHEY and CDR2 SVGAGI come from the germline V gene. V was clipped by 0 bases and J by 0 bases, with 6 bases between them. CDR3 coding DNA: TGTGCCAGCAGTTACTCGTGGCCTAGCAATCAGCCCCAGCATTTT. Its protein is CASSYSWPSNQPQHF.

The chain has TRBV7-9 and TRBJ2-3; tentatively, D is TRBD2 (5 bases). Germline V CDR1 and CDR2: SEHNR, FQNEAQ (reference sequence). Deletions cut 5 bases from V and 4 bases from J, with 19 bases between. The CDR3 sequence is 16 residues long. The CDR3 DNA reads as TGTGCCAGCAGCCCCAGGACTCTTCCCCGGCCAGATACGCAGTATTTT. Translating it yields CASSPRTLPRPDTQYF.

In its sample, this clonotype was seen a few times. This sequence joins TRBV19 and TRBJ2-5; 8 bases fit TRBD1. Germline values: CDR1 LNHDA, CDR2 SQIVND (reference sequence). V lost 10 bases to trimming and J lost 3 bases; unmatched junction nucleotides: 10. CDR3 length: 14 residues. The CDR3 nucleotides are TGTGCCACCCGTGACAGGGGAGGTGAAGAGACCCAGTACTTC. This encodes CATRDRGGEETQYF.